This TCR beta chain was obtained from a study of blood T cell repertoires in COVID-19 (TCRdb year 2020). Study-level background: Samples from collaborators originated in the United States, Italy and Spain and spanned both the acute and convalescent phases of COVID-19. The material from the prospective study consisted of cDNA or gDNA derived from T cells, B-cell-depleted T cells, or PBMCs. The dataset comprised deeply sampled blood TCRbeta repertoires from subjects exposed to, actively infected with, or recovered from COVID-19. A freely available public database, intended as a resource for researchers studying the immune response to SARS-CoV-2, is where the repertoires were released. The samples were drawn from the first 160 participants of the ongoing ImmuneRACE study and from 1,200 or so subjects provided by 6 global collaborators. Sample metadata almost always included a de-identified subject ID, COVID-19 status, age in years and sex. Where available, HLA class I and class II types were obtained from metadata supplied by the sample provider rather than from assay-based typing.

The immunoSEQ Assay, a bias-controlled multiplex PCR, was used to amplify TCRbeta CDR3 regions from genomic DNA. Per the authors' processing: Nucleated cell counts per sample were estimated from amplification of reference gene primers within the assay. To quantify the absolute abundance of each unique TCRbeta CDR3 rearrangement, sequence reads were collapsed and filtered. Productive Simpson clonality was computed per sample as the square root of Simpson's diversity index over productive rearrangements. TCRdb re-hosts the immuneACCESS table, in-frame sequences only. Its copies lack some clones; in the studies checked, an unresolved V gene accounts for under half of them, and the cause for the rest is not known. V and J calls and clone size come straight from that table; D and trimming were deduced from the DNA. The sample table contains about 530,000 clones; only one count was recorded for approximately 88% of them. The ten largest clones add up to 7.8% of the sample.

The CDR1 and CDR2 encoded by the germline V gene (reference sequence) are MNHNY and SVGAGI. A distance of 20 bases separates the germline ends of V and J, which lose 6 bases and 9 bases respectively. Including cysteine and phenylalanine, the CDR3 has 14 amino acids. The sequence is cut down to CDR3 DNA, 42 bases in frame from base 1. One collaborating source in Seattle enrolled patients during active infection and followed them longitudinally through the course of disease. Collaborating institutions collected whole blood in K2EDTA tubes following their own protocols. For TCRbeta analysis, collaborators shipped samples as frozen whole blood, isolated PBMCs, or DNA extracted from either of those sample types. Summary of the overall study and its limitations: The quantity of clinical and demographic metadata differed by source and by participant and was supplied without curation.

Concerning this clone: Its antigen target is currently unknown. No quality values exist for individual bases; no much larger clone is one base distant.

The V and J segments used are TRBV6-6 and TRBJ2-5, with TRBD1 perhaps the D gene, on 5 matching bases. Sequencing used peripheral blood. The receptor was derived from a woman in her forties or fifties with COVID-19, enrolled during active disease. DNA sequence: TGTGCCAGCAGCTTACACCCCGGCAAAGGGGCCCAGTACTTC. Its product reads: CASSLHPGKGAQYF.